The rows below give T cell receptor beta chains drawn from one sample of a study of blood T cell repertoires in COVID-19. Profiling relied on immunoSEQ multiplex PCR, and the TCRdb table lists in-frame clones only, not all of them. The sample records about 140,000 clones, 70% to 80% being singletons. The specimen was peripheral blood. The receptors come from a woman aged 80 or older with active or convalescent COVID-19. CDR3s include the opening cysteine and the closing phenylalanine or tryptophan. A D gene is named only where the DNA matches it firmly. Part of the rows lack a size; the others show once, few, many or a class for expanded clones.

J gene | D gene | V gene | clone size | CDR3 protein | CDR3 DNA
TRBJ2-3 | TRBD2 | TRBV10-3 | once | CAISEPGGEDTQYF | TGTGCCATCAGTGAACCGGGGGGAGAAGATACGCAGTATTTT
TRBJ2-7 | - | TRBV6-5 | - | CASSLGWGVDEQYF | TGTGCCAGCAGTCTGGGATGGGGGGTCGACGAGCAGTACTTC
TRBJ1-5 | - | TRBV15 | - | CATSRGLANQPQHF | TGTGCCACCAGCCGAGGACTGGCCAATCAGCCCCAGCATTTT
TRBJ1-1 | TRBD1 | TRBV28 | - | CASISRGRMAFF | TGTGCCAGCATCTCCAGGGGGCGGATGGCTTTCTTT
TRBJ2-7 | - | TRBV20-1 | - | CSASTGNHEQYF | TGCAGTGCTAGTACAGGGAACCACGAGCAGTACTTC
TRBJ1-6 | TRBD1 | TRBV7-8 | - | CASSLFGQGVGNSPLHF | TGTGCCAGCAGCTTATTCGGACAGGGAGTGGGAAATTCACCCCTCCACTTT
TRBJ1-5 | TRBD1 | TRBV2 | - | CASSGTGNGQPQHF | TGTGCCAGCTCCGGGACAGGGAATGGGCAGCCCCAGCATTTT
TRBJ1-1 | - | TRBV5-6 | - | CASSLMGHEAFF | TGTGCCAGCAGCTTGATGGGGCACGAAGCTTTCTTT
TRBJ2-5 | TRBD2 | TRBV6-5 | - | CASSYERGGIKETQYF | TGTGCCAGCAGTTACGAGCGGGGGGGCATAAAAGAGACCCAGTACTTC
TRBJ2-7 | TRBD2 | TRBV5-4 | - | CASSLASGASYEQYF | TGTGCCAGCAGCTTGGCTAGCGGAGCTTCCTACGAGCAGTACTTC
TRBJ1-5 | - | TRBV19 | - | CASTAVVQGRNQPQHF | TGTGCCAGTACCGCCGTTGTGCAGGGTCGTAATCAGCCCCAGCATTTT
TRBJ1-2 | TRBD1 | TRBV30 | - | CAWSQGVGYGYTF | TGTGCCTGGTCACAGGGGGTAGGGTATGGCTACACCTTC
TRBJ1-2 | TRBD1 | TRBV18 | - | CASSPGTGAFNYGYTF | TGTGCCAGCTCACCCGGGACAGGAGCGTTTAACTATGGCTACACCTTC
TRBJ1-4 | - | TRBV7-3 | few | CASSLRPGEKLFF | TGTGCCAGCAGCTTAAGGCCAGGTGAAAAACTGTTTTTT
TRBJ2-3 | - | TRBV5-4 | - | CASNLRNTDTQYF | TGTGCCAGCAACCTCAGAAACACAGATACGCAGTATTTT
TRBJ2-7 | - | TRBV10-3 | few | CAISPAGGDEQYF | TGTGCCATCAGCCCAGCCGGCGGGGACGAGCAGTACTTC
TRBJ2-3 | - | TRBV6-6 | - | CARFCGTDTQYF | TGTGCCAGATTCTGCGGCACAGATACGCAGTATTTT
TRBJ1-5 | - | TRBV6-6 | - | CASSSRDKFNQPQHF | TGTGCCAGCAGTTCCCGGGACAAATTCAATCAGCCCCAGCATTTT
TRBJ1-2 | TRBD1 | TRBV30 | - | CAWSPGTGDWDGYTF | TGTGCCTGGAGTCCCGGGACAGGGGATTGGGATGGCTACACCTTC
TRBJ2-5 | - | TRBV7-2 | - | CASSLVAGIVGTQYF | TGTGCCAGCAGCTTAGTGGCGGGAATTGTGGGGACCCAGTACTTC
TRBJ2-7 | - | TRBV2 | - | CASSEANIRQFRQYF | TGTGCCAGCAGTGAAGCCAATATTAGACAGTTTCGGCAGTACTTC
TRBJ2-7 | TRBD2 | TRBV11-2 | - | CASSRTSGGANEQYF | TGTGCCAGCAGCCGGACTAGCGGGGGGGCCAACGAGCAGTACTTC
TRBJ2-7 | TRBD1 | TRBV19 | - | CASSKDRGREQYF | TGTGCCAGTAGTAAGGACAGGGGTCGAGAGCAGTACTTC
TRBJ1-4 | - | TRBV2 | - | CASWVAEGTNEKLFF | TGTGCCAGCTGGGTGGCGGAGGGGACTAATGAAAAACTGTTTTTT
TRBJ1-2 | - | TRBV5-8 | - | CASSLGARNYGYTF | TGTGCCAGCAGCCTGGGCGCTCGGAACTATGGCTACACCTTC
TRBJ1-3 | - | TRBV10-3 | - | CASQGPGNTIYF | TGTGCCTCCCAGGGCCCTGGAAACACCATATATTTT